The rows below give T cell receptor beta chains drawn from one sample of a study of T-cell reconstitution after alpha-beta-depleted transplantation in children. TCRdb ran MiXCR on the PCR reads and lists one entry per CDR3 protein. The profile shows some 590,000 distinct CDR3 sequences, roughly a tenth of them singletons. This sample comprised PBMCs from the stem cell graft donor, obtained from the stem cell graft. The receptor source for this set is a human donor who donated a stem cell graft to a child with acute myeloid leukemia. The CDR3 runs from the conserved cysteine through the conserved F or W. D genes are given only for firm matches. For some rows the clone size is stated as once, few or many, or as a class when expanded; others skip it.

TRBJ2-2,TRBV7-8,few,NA,TGTGCCAGCAGCTTAATCAGGGTCACCGGGGAGCTGTTTTTT,CASSLIRVTGELFF
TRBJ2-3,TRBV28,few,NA,TGTGCCACCCTTCGAAGCACAGATACGCAGTATTTT,CATLRSTDTQYF
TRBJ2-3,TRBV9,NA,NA,TGTGCCAGCAGCGTAGCTATCGAGAGACGTAGCACAGATACGCAGTATTTT,CASSVAIERRSTDTQYF
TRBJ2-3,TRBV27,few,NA,TGTGCCCCGGCGGACAAAAAGAGCACAGATACGCAGTATTTT,CAPADKKSTDTQYF
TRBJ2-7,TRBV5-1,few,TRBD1,TGCGCCAGCAGCCCGTCCCGGACAGGGAGCAACGAGCAGTACTTC,CASSPSRTGSNEQYF
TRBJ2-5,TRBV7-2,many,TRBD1,TGTGCCAGCAGCTTACTGGGACAGGGTGGCCAAGAGACCCAGTACTTC,CASSLLGQGGQETQYF
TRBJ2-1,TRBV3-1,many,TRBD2,TGTGCCAGCAGCCTCCGTAGCGGGAGCTCCTACAATGAGCAGTTCTTC,CASSLRSGSSYNEQFF
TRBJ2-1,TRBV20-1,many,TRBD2,TGCAGTGCTCCACTCGGGACTAGCGGATACAATGAGCAGTTCTTC,CSAPLGTSGYNEQFF
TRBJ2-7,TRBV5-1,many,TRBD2,TGCGCCAGCAGCTTGAACCTAGCGGGTACCTACGAGCAGTACTTC,CASSLNLAGTYEQYF
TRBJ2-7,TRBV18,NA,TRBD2,TGTGCCAGCTCACCACAAGCGGGAGGTTCCTACGAGCAGTACTTC,CASSPQAGGSYEQYF
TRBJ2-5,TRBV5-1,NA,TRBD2,TGCGCCAGTCAGCTAGCGGGAGGTACCCAGTACTTC,CASQLAGGTQYF
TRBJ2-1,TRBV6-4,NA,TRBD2,TGTGCCAGCAGTTCCCTAGCGGGAGTCGGTCAGAATGAGCAGTTCTTC,CASSSLAGVGQNEQFF
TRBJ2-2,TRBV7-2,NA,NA,TGTGCCAGCAGCTTCGGCCAGGGGACCGGGGAGCTGTTTTTT,CASSFGQGTGELFF
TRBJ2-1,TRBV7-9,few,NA,TGTGCCAGCAGCTTAGTCAGGCCTATGGGGGCCTACAATGAGCAGTTCTTC,CASSLVRPMGAYNEQFF
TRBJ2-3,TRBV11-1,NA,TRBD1,TGTGCCAGCAGCTTAGGACAGGGGGCCGTCGGGAGTGTCGTAGATACGCAGTATTTT,CASSLGQGAVGSVVDTQYF
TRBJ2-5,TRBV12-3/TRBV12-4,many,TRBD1,TGTGCCAGCAGTTTGGGGACAGGGGTGGGAGAGACCCAGTACTTC,CASSLGTGVGETQYF
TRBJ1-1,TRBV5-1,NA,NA,TGCGCCAGCAGCAAGGACGGGGCAAACACTGAAGCTTTCTTT,CASSKDGANTEAFF
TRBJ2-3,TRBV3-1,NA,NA,TGTGCCAGCAGCCAAGGACGTAGAGACGCAGATACGCAGTATTTT,CASSQGRRDADTQYF
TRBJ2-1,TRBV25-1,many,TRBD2,TGTGCCAACTCGACTAGCGGGAGATACAATGAGCAGTTCTTC,CANSTSGRYNEQFF
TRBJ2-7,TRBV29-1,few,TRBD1,TGCAGCGTTGACAGGGGGTCCCACGAGCAGTACTTC,CSVDRGSHEQYF
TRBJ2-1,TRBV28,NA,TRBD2,TGTGCCAGCAGTTCCCTCCCGGGACTAGCCGGTCGTAACAATGAGCAGTTCTTC,CASSSLPGLAGRNNEQFF
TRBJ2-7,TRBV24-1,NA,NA,TGTGCCACCAGTGATTCAGCCGGGACCTCCTACGAGCAGTACTTC,CATSDSAGTSYEQYF
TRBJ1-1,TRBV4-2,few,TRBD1,TGTGCCAGCAGGGACACAGGGGGCTCCGAGACTGAAGCTTTCTTT,CASRDTGGSETEAFF
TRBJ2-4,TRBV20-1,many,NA,TGCAGTGCTAGCGAGGGCAAAAACATTCAGTACTTC,CSASEGKNIQYF
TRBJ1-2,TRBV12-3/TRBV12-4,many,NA,TGTGCCAGCAGTTCCTCAGGGCTTAGGAACTATGGCTACACCTTC,CASSSSGLRNYGYTF
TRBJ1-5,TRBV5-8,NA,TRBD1,TGTGCCAGCAGTTTAGGACAGGTCGGTAGCAATCAGCCCCAGCATTTT,CASSLGQVGSNQPQHF
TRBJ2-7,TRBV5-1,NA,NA,TGCGCCAGCAGCTTGGCCTATAGTGGAGCCGGGAACGCCTACGAGCAGTACTTC,CASSLAYSGAGNAYEQYF
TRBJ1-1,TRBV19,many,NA,TGTGCCAGTAGTCCCCGGAGAGGCGGGAACACTGAAGCTTTCTTT,CASSPRRGGNTEAFF
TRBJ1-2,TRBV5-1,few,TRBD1,TGCGCCAGCAGCCACCTAGAACAGGGGAAAGGCTACACCTTC,CASSHLEQGKGYTF
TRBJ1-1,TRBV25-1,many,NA,TGTGCCAGCAGCCCCGGACACACTGAAGCTTTCTTT,CASSPGHTEAFF
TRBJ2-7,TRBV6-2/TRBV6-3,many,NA,TGTGCCAGCAGTTACGACTACGAGCAGTACTTC,CASSYDYEQYF
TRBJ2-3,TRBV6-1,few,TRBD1,TGTGCCAGCAGCCGGACAGGGGGGGATAATACGCAGTATTTT,CASSRTGGDNTQYF